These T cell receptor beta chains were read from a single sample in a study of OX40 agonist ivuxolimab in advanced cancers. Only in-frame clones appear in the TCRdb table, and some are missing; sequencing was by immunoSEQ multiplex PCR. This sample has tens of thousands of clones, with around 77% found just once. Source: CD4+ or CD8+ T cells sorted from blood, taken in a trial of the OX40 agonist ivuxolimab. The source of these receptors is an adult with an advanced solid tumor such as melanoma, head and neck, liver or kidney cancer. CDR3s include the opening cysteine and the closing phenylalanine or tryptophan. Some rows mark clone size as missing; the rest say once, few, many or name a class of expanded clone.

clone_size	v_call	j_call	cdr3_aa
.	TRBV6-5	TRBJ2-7	CASSLGGVPPPYEQYF
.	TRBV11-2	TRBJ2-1	CASSSEGVPYNEQFF
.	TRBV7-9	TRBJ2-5	CASSSLAVQETQYF
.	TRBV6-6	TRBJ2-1	CASSYSLGGDEQFF
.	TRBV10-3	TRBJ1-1	CAISEVQGGTEAFF
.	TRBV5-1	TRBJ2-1	CASSLLAGEGNEQFF
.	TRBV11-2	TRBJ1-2	CASSLFRESGYTF
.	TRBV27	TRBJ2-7	CASSLKFRVGASVEQYF
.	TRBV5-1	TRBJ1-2	CASSLSGAGYGYTF
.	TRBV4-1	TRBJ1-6	CASSPEVPNNSPLHF
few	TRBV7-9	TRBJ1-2	CATRVGSVYGYTF
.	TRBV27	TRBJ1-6	CASDSCFF
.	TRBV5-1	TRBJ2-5	CASSLSGTRETQYF
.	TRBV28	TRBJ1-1	CASSLHGDTEAFF
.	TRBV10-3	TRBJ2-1	CAISPIYNEQFF
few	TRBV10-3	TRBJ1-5	CAIRRGVDQPQHF
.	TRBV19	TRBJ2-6	CASSMGQVSGANVLTF
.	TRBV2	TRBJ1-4	CASSLSRGKLFF
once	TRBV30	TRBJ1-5	CAWSLTGRGGQHF
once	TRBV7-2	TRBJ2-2	CASSLDRGRITGELFF
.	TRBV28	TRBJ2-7	CASTGTGTGLVGEYF
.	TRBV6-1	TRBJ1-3	CASSDWGFGNTIYF
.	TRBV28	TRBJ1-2	CASSYGNYGYTF
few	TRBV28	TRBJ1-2	CASSLSGGFNYGYTF
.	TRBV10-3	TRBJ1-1	CAIMGLNTEAFF
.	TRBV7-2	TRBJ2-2	CASSYPGTSGSVSGELFF
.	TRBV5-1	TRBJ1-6	CASTLFPADSPLHF
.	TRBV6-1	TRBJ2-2	CASSEILRKRAGELFF
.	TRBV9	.	CASSVGPQGYEQYF
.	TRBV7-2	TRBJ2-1	CASSSTSPLSEQFF
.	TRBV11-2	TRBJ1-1	CASSLGGRRDAEAFF
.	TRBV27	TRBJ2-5	CASSLLGSGREETQYF
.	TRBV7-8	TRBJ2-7	CASSLEARVEQYF
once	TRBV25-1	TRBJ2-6	CASSGAGANVLTF
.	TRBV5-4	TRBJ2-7	CASSLFGSRGEQYF
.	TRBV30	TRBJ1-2	CAWSKVPRPYGYTF
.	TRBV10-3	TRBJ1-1	CAISERSTEAFF
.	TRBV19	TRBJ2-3	CATAASGGTDTQYF
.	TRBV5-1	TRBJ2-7	CASSLPQTYEQYF
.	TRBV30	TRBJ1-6	CAWSGQARSPLHF
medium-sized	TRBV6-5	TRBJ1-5	CASSPHRTVSQPQHF
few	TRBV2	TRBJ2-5	CASSYQETQYF
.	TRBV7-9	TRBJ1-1	CASSPKGGGTEAFF
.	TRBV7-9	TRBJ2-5	CASSSGTKETQYF
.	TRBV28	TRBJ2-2	CASSLILGGGELFF
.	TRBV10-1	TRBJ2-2	CASSERGDPGELFF
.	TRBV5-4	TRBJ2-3	CASSKNSAQSTDTQYF
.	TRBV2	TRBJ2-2	CASCRGDTRGTGELFF
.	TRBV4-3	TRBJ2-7	CASSPDRESAQYEQYF
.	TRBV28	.	CASSLPGLRGEQYF
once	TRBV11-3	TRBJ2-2	CASTERETGELFF
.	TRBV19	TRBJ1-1	CASSILGGSTEAFF
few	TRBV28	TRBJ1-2	CASSKVQVDGYTF
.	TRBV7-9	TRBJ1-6	CASSSGQGRRGLHNSPLHF
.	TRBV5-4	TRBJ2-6	CASSLPGRSGANVLTF
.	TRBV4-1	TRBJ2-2	CASSQPRGTSGALGTGELFF